Following are 9 T cell receptor beta chains from one sample sequenced in a study of blood T cell repertoires in COVID-19. The table came from immunoSEQ multiplex PCR; TCRdb's copy has only in-frame clones and leaves some out. The repertoire consists of about 140,000 clones, with about 80% occurring once and the leading ten covering around 10%. Sequencing was carried out using peripheral blood. Receptors were obtained from a woman of 80 years or more in a cohort sampled during active or convalescent COVID-19.

The chain employs TRBV12-3 or TRBV12-4 and TRBJ2-7; TRBD1 matches at 7 bases. The length of the CDR3 is 13 residues. V lost 6 bases, J lost 5 bases, and 7 bases stayed unmatched. CDR3: CASSDRAVDEQYV. The CDR3 DNA reads TGTGCCAGCAGCGACAGGGCGGTTGACGAGCAGTACGTC.

This rearrangement joins TRBV18 to TRBJ1-2; D remains unclear. This CDR3 has 13 amino acids. Trimming stripped 0 bases from V and 6 bases from J, with 8 bases between. The germline V gene encodes CDR1 KGHSH and CDR2 LQKENI. CDR3 protein: CASSPPVRDGYTF. The CDR3 region has the DNA TGTGCCAGCTCACCACCAGTACGGGATGGCTACACCTTC.

V usage is TRBV27 and J usage is TRBJ2-6; D unclear. From germline, CDR1 is MNHEY and CDR2 SMNVEV (reference sequence). The CDR3 has 15 residues. Between the trimmed V and J ends, which lost 6 bases and 3 bases, there was a span of 12 bases. The CDR3 DNA reads as TGTGCCAGCAGGTCGTCGGGTAGTGGGGCCAACGTCCTGACTTTC. Protein sequence: CASRSSGSGANVLTF.

V usage is TRBV13 and J usage is TRBJ1-2, with 9 bases matching TRBD1. V trimming: 5 bases; J trimming: 2 bases; junction bases outside the gene matches: 9. CDR1 and CDR2 (germline): PRHDT, FYEKMQ (reference sequence). The CDR3 has 16 amino acids. DNA of the CDR3: TGTGCCAGCAGCCTGGACGGGACAGGGTTGAACTATGGCTACACCTTC. This sequence encodes CASSLDGTGLNYGYTF. The full variable domain, in which reference TRBV13 and TRBJ1-2 provide the parts outside the CDR3, is AAGVIQSPRHLIKEKRETATLKCYPIPRHDTVYWYQQGPGQDPQFLISFYEKMQSDKGSIPDRFSAQQFSDYHSELNMSSLELGDSALYFCASSLDGTGLNYGYTFGSGTRLTVV.

The chain uses TRBV9 and TRBJ2-4; D possibly corresponds to TRBD1 (5 bases). Trimming took off 0 bases at V and 0 bases at J, with 10 bases between the two ends. Looked up from germline, CDR1 is SGDLS and CDR2 is YYNGEE. The CDR3 runs to 16 residues. The CDR3 nucleotides read TGTGCCAGCAGCGTAGGACAGTCCGTAGCCAAAAACATTCAGTACTTC. Translated, it gives CASSVGQSVAKNIQYF.

The gene calls are TRBV6-1 and TRBJ2-1; TRBD2 is a possible D gene (5 bases). The CDR3 loop spans 14 amino acids. Germline values: CDR1 MNHNS, CDR2 SASEGT. Trimming removed 0 bases from V and 4 bases from J, with 7 bases in between. This CDR3 is CASSEARAYNEQFF. For the CDR3, the DNA is TGTGCCAGCAGTGAAGCGAGGGCGTACAATGAGCAGTTCTTC.

The rearrangement joins TRBV19 to TRBJ1-2, with D possibly TRBD1 on 6 matching bases. The CDR3 length is 15 residues. Germline V lookup: CDR1 LNHDA, CDR2 SQIVND (reference sequence). V shed 7 bases and J shed 2 bases, with 17 bases lying between them. This CDR3 is CASKVGGAENYGYTF. For the CDR3, the DNA is TGTGCCAGTAAGGTTGGGGGGGCAGAGAACTATGGCTACACCTTC.

The V and J genes are TRBV7-9 and TRBJ2-2, with 10 bases lining up with TRBD1. The germline gives CDR1 SEHNR, CDR2 FQNEAQ (reference sequence). The CDR3 spans 16 residues. V lost 4 bases and J lost 5; bases outside the gene matches: 7. CDR3 in amino acids: CASSSRQGAQTGELFF. CDR3 nucleotide sequence: TGTGCCAGCAGCTCACGACAGGGGGCCCAAACCGGGGAGCTGTTTTTT.

The chain links TRBV7-9 to TRBJ1-1; 8 bases are a match to TRBD1. The junction had 5 bases not matched to a gene; V was cut back by 5 bases and J by 6 bases. The germline V gene encodes CDR1 SEHNR and CDR2 FQNEAQ (reference sequence). The CDR3 contains 13 residues. The CDR3 here is CASSITGGPEAFF. In nucleotides, the CDR3 is TGTGCCAGCAGCATAACAGGGGGACCTGAAGCTTTCTTT.